This T cell receptor (beta chain) comes out of a study of T-cell memory formation after mild COVID-19. The CDR3 has 12 amino acids. The germline gives CDR1 LNHDA, CDR2 SQIVND (reference sequence). V lost 1 base, J lost 5 bases, and 5 bases lay in between. Each CDR3 protein gets one entry after TCRdb re-called the 5' RACE reads with MiXCR. The sample shows 550,000 to 650,000 distinct CDR3 sequences, around 16% of them seen only once. The specimen sequenced was PBMCs or a T cell subset sorted from them (not recorded which). J is TRBJ1-2 and V is TRBV19; unclear D gene. This TCR was recovered from an adult woman who had mild COVID-19 (a few samples of this study predate the infection). Cell type and time point are not known. The CDR3 DNA follows: TGTGCCAGTAGTATAGGGGAATATGGCTACACCTTC. Translation: CASSIGEYGYTF.